This TCR beta chain derives from a study of T cells after yellow fever vaccination. The CDR3 is 15 residues long. Trimming removed 6 bases from V and 5 bases from J; junction bases left unmatched: 10. Per germline, CDR1 MGHDK and CDR2 SYGVNS. MiXCR was run by TCRdb on the 5' RACE reads, yielding one entry per CDR3 protein. The sample lists some 160,000 distinct CDR3 sequences, roughly 8.8% seen once, with around 35% in the top ten. The table lists this clonotype with a few counts. V is TRBV25-1 and J is TRBJ2-5; 9 bases align to TRBD1. The clonotype originates from a man aged 18-30 years who received the YFV17D yellow fever vaccine. The source was CD8+ T cells sorted from PBMCs, collected 45 days after the yellow fever booster vaccination. Here the CDR3 reads CASRGQGIPQETQYF. Written as DNA, the CDR3 is TGTGCCAGCAGGGGACAGGGAATACCGCAGGAGACCCAGTACTTC.